The 10 T cell receptor beta chains below all came from one sample that was sequenced in a study of T cells in Graves' hyperthyroidism and ophthalmopathy. TCR beta CDR3 regions were amplified from RNA transcripts. The primer set for the first-round RT-PCR of the TCR CDR3 was HTBI. TCRdb re-analysed the multiplex PCR reads in MiXCR, keeping a single row per CDR3 protein. The sample has roughly 520,000 distinct CDR3 sequences, about 24% seen once. Sequenced input: blood. The receptors were sampled from a woman aged 30 to 39 with Graves' ophthalmopathy.

This clonotype has just one count. The chain joins TRBV7-3 to TRBJ2-2; no clear D. Germline CDR1 SGHTA, CDR2 FQGTGA. V gave up 4 bases and J gave up 7 bases, with 7 bases separating them. This CDR3 region has 12 residues. CDR3 residues: CASSSRYGELFF. The CDR3 region has the DNA TGTGCCAGCAGCTCACGGTACGGGGAGCTGTTTTTT.

The chain joins TRBV12-3 or TRBV12-4 to TRBJ2-5, with TRBD1 identical over 9 bases. The CDR3 is made up of 17 amino acids. The junction had 8 bases not matched to a gene; V was cut back by 2 bases and J by 1 base. The chain's CDR3 is CASSLRDRVLSQETQYF. The CDR3 region has the DNA TGTGCCAGCAGTTTAAGGGACAGGGTCTTAAGCCAAGAGACCCAGTACTTC.

Ten or more counts support this clonotype. The CDR3 DNA follows: TGCAGTGCTAGTATGAGCGGGGGGACCGGATGGGAGACCCAGTACTTC. It yields the protein CSASMSGGTGWETQYF. The V and J genes are TRBV20-1 and TRBJ2-5, with TRBD2 identical over 9 bases. V lost 3 bases to trimming and J lost 5 bases; unmatched junction nucleotides: 13. The CDR3 spans 16 residues. Germline-derived CDR1 and CDR2 are DFQATT and SNEGSKA (reference sequence).

This clonotype was picked up many times. The CDR3 region is CSALIQGSGETQYF. CDR3 sequence (DNA): TGCAGTGCTCTTATACAGGGGTCGGGGGAGACCCAGTACTTC. The chain employs TRBV20-1 and TRBJ2-5; 7 bases align to TRBD1. Germline loops: CDR1 DFQATT, CDR2 SNEGSKA (reference sequence). V was pared by 5 bases and J by 5 bases, with 11 bases of the junction left unmatched. This CDR3 has 14 amino acids.

This clonotype was found many times. J is TRBJ2-5 and V is TRBV6-1, with unresolved D. This CDR3 is 12 amino acids long. The V end lost 8 bases, the J end lost 7 bases, and 14 bases lay between the germline ends. CDR1 is MNHNS and CDR2 is SASEGT in the germline V gene. Written as DNA, the CDR3 is TGTGCCAGCCGGAGCACAGCGTGGACCCAGTACTTC. It specifies CASRSTAWTQYF.

This clonotype was seen at least ten times. The chain has TRBV6-1 and TRBJ2-4, with D possibly matching TRBD2 (6 bases). The CDR3 totals 16 residues. Germline CDR1 is MNHNS and CDR2 is SASEGT. Deletions cut 2 bases from V and 1 base from J, with 12 bases between. The CDR3 is CASSELYRGAKNIQYF. The CDR3 DNA reads TGTGCCAGCAGTGAATTGTACCGGGGGGCCAAAAACATTCAGTACTTC.

This clonotype was counted many times. This rearrangement joins TRBV20-1 to TRBJ2-3; 13 nucleotides line up with TRBD2. The CDR3 runs 15 residues. The V and J ends lost 4 bases and 4 bases, in that order; junction bases with no gene match: 5. Germline assignment: CDR1 DFQATT and CDR2 SNEGSKA (reference sequence). For the CDR3, the DNA is TGCAGTGCTACCAGGACTAGCGGGGGCTCAGATACGCAGTATTTT. Translated, it gives CSATRTSGGSDTQYF.

This clonotype was seen at least ten times. The chain recombines TRBV27 with TRBJ1-6; 9 bases are a match to TRBD1. There are 16 residues in the CDR3. CDR1 is MNHEY and CDR2 is SMNVEV in the germline V gene (reference sequence). Trimming removed 4 bases from V and 7 bases from J; junction bases left unmatched: 8. The CDR3 DNA reads as TGTGCCAGCAGTTCACCACCCGGACAGGGGAATTCACCCCTCCACTTT. Translating gives CASSSPPGQGNSPLHF.

The J gene is TRBJ1-1, the V gene TRBV6-2 or TRBV6-3; 7 nucleotides match TRBD1. Germline CDR1 is MNHEY and CDR2 is SVGEGT. The J segment lost 2 bases and the V segment lost 7 bases, leaving 4 bases of the junction unmatched. This CDR3 is built from 13 residues. CDR3 nucleotides: TGTGCCAGCATCGGGGACAGCAACACTGAAGCTTTCTTT. It translates to CASIGDSNTEAFF.

This clonotype was counted only a few times. This chain joins TRBV20-1 and TRBJ1-5, with D hard to call. The CDR3 sequence is 15 residues long. Trimming cost V 3 bases and J 0 bases, with 12 bases left between them. The V gene's germline CDR1 is DFQATT and CDR2 SNEGSKA (reference sequence). CDR3: CSASSGDYSNQPQHF. The CDR3 DNA reads TGCAGTGCTAGTTCGGGCGATTATAGCAATCAGCCCCAGCATTTT.